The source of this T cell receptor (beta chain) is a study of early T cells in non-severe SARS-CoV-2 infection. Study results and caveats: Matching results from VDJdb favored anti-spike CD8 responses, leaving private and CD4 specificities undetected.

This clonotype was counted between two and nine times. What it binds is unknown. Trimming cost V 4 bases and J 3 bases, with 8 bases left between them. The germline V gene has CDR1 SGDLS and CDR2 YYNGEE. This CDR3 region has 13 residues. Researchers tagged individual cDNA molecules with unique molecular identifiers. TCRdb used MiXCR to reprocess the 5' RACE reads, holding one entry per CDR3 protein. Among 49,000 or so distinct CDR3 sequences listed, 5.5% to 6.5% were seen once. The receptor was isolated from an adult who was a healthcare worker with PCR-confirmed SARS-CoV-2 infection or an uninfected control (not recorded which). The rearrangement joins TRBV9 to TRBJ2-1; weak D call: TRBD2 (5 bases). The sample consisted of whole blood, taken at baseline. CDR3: CASSPAGYNEQFF. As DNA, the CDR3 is TGTGCCAGCAGCCCCGCGGGCTACAATGAGCAGTTCTTC.